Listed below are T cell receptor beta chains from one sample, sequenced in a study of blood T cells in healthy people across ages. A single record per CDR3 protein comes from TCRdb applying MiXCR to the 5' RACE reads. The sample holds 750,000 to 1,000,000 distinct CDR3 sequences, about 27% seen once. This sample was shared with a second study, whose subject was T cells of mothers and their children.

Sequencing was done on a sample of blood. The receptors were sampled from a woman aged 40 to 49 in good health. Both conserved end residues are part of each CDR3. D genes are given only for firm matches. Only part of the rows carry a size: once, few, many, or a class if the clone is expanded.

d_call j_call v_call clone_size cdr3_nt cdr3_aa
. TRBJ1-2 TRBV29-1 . TGCAGCGTTGTCCAGGGTATGAACTATGGCTACACCTTC CSVVQGMNYGYTF
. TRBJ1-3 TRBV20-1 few TGCAGTGCTAGAGTTAGGGGCTCTGGAAACACCATATATTTT CSARVRGSGNTIYF
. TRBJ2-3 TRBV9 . TGTGCCAGCAGTGGAACGGGGCGTCCTAGCACAGATACGCAGTATTTT CASSGTGRPSTDTQYF
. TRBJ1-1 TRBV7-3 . TGTGCCAGCAGCTCTAATGGAGCAATGAACACTGAAGCTTTCTTT CASSSNGAMNTEAFF
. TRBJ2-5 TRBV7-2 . TGTGCCAGCAGCTTAGTAACGGATATGGCCCAGTACTTC CASSLVTDMAQYF
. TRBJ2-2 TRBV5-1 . TGCGCCAGCAGCCCTACAGGGGGGGTGAACACCGGGGAGCTGTTTTTT CASSPTGGVNTGELFF
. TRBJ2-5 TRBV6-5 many TGTGCCAGCACTCCCCCAGGGGGGGGGCTCCAAAGGACCCAGTACTTC CASTPPGGGLQRTQYF
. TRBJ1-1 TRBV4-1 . TGCGCCAGCAGACTAAACGGGGGACTAATGAACACTGAAGCTTTCTTT CASRLNGGLMNTEAFF
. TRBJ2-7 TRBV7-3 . TGTGCCAGCAGCTCGGAGGCAGGCGTCGGCGAGCAGTACTTC CASSSEAGVGEQYF
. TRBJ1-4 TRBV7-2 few TGTGCCAGCAGGAGGTCTACAACTAATGAAAAACTGTTTTTT CASRRSTTNEKLFF
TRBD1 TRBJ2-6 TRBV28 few TGTGCCAGCGGACGGGACAGGGGACTGACTTTC CASGRDRGLTF
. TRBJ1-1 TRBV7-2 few TGTGCCAGCAGCTTAGGGGGGTTTAACACTGAAGCTTTCTTT CASSLGGFNTEAFF
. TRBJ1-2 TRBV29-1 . TGCAGCGCCCAGGGCCAGGCTGGCTACACCTTC CSAQGQAGYTF
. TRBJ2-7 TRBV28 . TGTGCCGACAGTGACGGACGGACACCAACCCACGAGCAGTACTTC CADSDGRTPTHEQYF
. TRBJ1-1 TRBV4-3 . TGCGCCAGCAGCCAAGACGAGCGACCTTTGAACACTGAAGCTTTCTTT CASSQDERPLNTEAFF
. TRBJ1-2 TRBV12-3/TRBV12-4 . TGTGCCAGCAGTTTAACCGAACAGGGACTCTATGGCTACACCTTC CASSLTEQGLYGYTF
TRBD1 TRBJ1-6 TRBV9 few TGTGCCAGCAGCGCAAGACAGGGTTTGGATTCACCCCTCCACTTT CASSARQGLDSPLHF
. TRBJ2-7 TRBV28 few TGTGCCAGCAGTTTCTGGACAGCCTACGAGCAGTACTTC CASSFWTAYEQYF
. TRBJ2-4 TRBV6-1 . TGTGCCAGCAGTGAAATGGCGGCCAAAAACATTCAGTACTTC CASSEMAAKNIQYF
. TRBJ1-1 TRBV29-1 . TGCAGCGTTGATGCTTTAATGAACACTGAAGCTTTCTTT CSVDALMNTEAFF
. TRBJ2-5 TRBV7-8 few TGTGCCAGCAGCCAAAGCGCTAGCGCGTCAGAGACCCAGTACTTC CASSQSASASETQYF
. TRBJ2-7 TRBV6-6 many TGTGCCAGCAGTTACTCAACAGACTCCTACGAGCAGTACTTC CASSYSTDSYEQYF
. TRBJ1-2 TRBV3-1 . TGTGCCAGCAGCCGGGCAGGGAGAAACTACGGCTACACCTTC CASSRAGRNYGYTF
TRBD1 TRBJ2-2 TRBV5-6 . TGTGCCAGCAGCGCCAACAGGGGCAAAGGGGAGCGGTTTTTT CASSANRGKGERFF
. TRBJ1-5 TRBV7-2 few TGTGCCAGCAGCCCTTACCTTAGCAATCAGCCCCAGCATTTT CASSPYLSNQPQHF
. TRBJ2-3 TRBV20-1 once TGCAGTCCCGGGCGGAGCGCCTCCGCAGATACGCAGTATTTT CSPGRSASADTQYF
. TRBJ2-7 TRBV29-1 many TGCAGCGTTGGGACAGACTACGAGCAGTACTTC CSVGTDYEQYF
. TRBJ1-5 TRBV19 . TGTGCCAGTAGTATACAGGGCAATAACCGAAATCAGCCCCAGCATTTT CASSIQGNNRNQPQHF
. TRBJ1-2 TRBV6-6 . TGTGCCAGCAGTGACCCCGGACGTTGGAGGGGCTACACCTTC CASSDPGRWRGYTF
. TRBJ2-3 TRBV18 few TGTGCCAGCTCACAGGCGGACAAAGATACGCAGTATTTT CASSQADKDTQYF
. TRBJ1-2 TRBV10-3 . TGTGCCATCAGTGGGACAGTATTTAACTATGGCTACACCTTC CAISGTVFNYGYTF
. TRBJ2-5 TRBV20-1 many TGCAGTGCCCCATTAGAGTCAGAGACCCAGTACTTC CSAPLESETQYF
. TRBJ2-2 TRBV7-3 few TGTGCCAGCAGCTTATCGCCAGGGGCTACCGGGGAGCTGTTTTTT CASSLSPGATGELFF
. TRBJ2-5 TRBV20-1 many TGCAGTGTCCTGTGGGAGACCCAGTACTTC CSVLWETQYF
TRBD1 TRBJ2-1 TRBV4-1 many TGCGCCAGCGGCCGGGACAGGGCTGTAAATGAGCAGTTCTTC CASGRDRAVNEQFF
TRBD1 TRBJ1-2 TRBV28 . TGTGCCAGCATAGGAAGGGGGCGCGACTATGGCTACACCTTC CASIGRGRDYGYTF
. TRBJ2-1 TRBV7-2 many TGTGCCAGCAGCTCAGACGGGCGGAGCTCCTACAATGAGCAGTTCTTC CASSSDGRSSYNEQFF
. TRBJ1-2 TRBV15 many TGTGCCACCAGCAGAGAACTTACAGGAAACTATGGCTACACCTTC CATSRELTGNYGYTF
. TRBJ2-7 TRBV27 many TGTGCCAGCGGGGCGCGAAGGGGCTACGAGCAGTACTTC CASGARRGYEQYF
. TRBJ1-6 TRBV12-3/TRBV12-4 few TGTGCCAGCAGTTTATATCCCTCACCCCTCCACTTT CASSLYPSPLHF
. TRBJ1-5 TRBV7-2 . TGTGCCAGCAGCTCCGAAGGGCACCCCAATCAGCCCCAGCATTTT CASSSEGHPNQPQHF
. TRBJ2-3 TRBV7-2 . TGTGCCAGCAGAGCGGCAGGGTCAGATACGCAGTATTTT CASRAAGSDTQYF
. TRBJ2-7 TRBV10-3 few TGTGCCGTCAGTGACTGGGAATATGAGCAGTACTTC CAVSDWEYEQYF
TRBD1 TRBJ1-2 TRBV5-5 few TGTGCCAGCAGCTTACGGGGACAGACCTTCTATGGCTACACCTTC CASSLRGQTFYGYTF
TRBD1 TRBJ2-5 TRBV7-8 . TGTGCCAGCAGCGATTTAGGGGGCGGGGAGACCCAGTACTTC CASSDLGGGETQYF
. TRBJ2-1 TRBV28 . TGTGCCAGCAATCATGGGGCCGCTAACTACAATGAGCAGTTCTTC CASNHGAANYNEQFF
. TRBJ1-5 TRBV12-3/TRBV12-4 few TGTGCCAGCAGTTTAACTGAGGATCAGCCCCAGCATTTT CASSLTEDQPQHF
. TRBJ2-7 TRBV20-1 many TGCAGTGCTAGAGATAGGGAGTCCTACGAGCAGTACTTC CSARDRESYEQYF
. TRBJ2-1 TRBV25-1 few TGTGCCAGCAGTGAATTCGTGGATGAGCAGTTCTTC CASSEFVDEQFF
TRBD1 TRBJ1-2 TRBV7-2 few TGTGCCAGCAGAAAGAGACAGGGAAGCTATGGCTACACCTTC CASRKRQGSYGYTF
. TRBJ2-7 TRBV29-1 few TGCAGCGTCTCCGGACTTAGCTCCTACAATGAGCAGTACTTC CSVSGLSSYNEQYF
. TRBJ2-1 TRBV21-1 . TGTGCCAGCAGCAAGGTCGCTACTAGCGGGGGCGTCTCCTACAATGAGCAGTTCTTC CASSKVATSGGVSYNEQFF
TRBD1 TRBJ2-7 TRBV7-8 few TGTGCCAGCAGCCTGGACAGGACGAACGAGCAGTACTTC CASSLDRTNEQYF
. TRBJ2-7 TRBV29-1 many TGCAGCGTTGAAGGGTCCGGGGGAGGGACAGCACTCTACGAGCAGTACTTC CSVEGSGGGTALYEQYF
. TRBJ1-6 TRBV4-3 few TGCGCCAGCAGCCAAGATCTAGGGCAGACAAATTCACCCCTCCACTTT CASSQDLGQTNSPLHF
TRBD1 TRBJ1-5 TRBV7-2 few TGTGCCAGCAGCTCCGGACAGGGGAAGATGAGTCAGCCCCAGCATTTT CASSSGQGKMSQPQHF
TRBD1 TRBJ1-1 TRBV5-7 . TGTGCCAGCAGCGGACAGGTGTGCACTGAAGCTTTCTTT CASSGQVCTEAFF